The TCR beta chain under discussion was sequenced for a study of response to subunit inactivated influenza vaccine. Study-wide results and caveats: New T cells are recruited in small numbers by each seasonal influenza vaccination, according to the authors' suggestion.

Worth noting for this clonotype: Its target is not known.

TCRdb called the RT-PCR reads again in MiXCR, with one record for every CDR3 protein. The sample holds 150,000 to 200,000 distinct CDR3 sequences, approximately 10% seen once. Germline V gene data show CDR1 as MDHEN and CDR2 as SYDVKM. V gave up 2 bases and J gave up 7 bases, with 15 bases separating them. This CDR3 is built from 15 residues. This TCR was recovered from a man aged 45-60 years who received an inactivated influenza vaccine. The sample here was non-naive T cells sorted from PBMCs, taken roughly 48 days after vaccination. This chain joins TRBV28 and TRBJ2-1; D may match TRBD1 or TRBD2 (7 bases each). The CDR3 protein is CASSLMGRGQNEQFF. CDR3 DNA: TGTGCCAGCAGTTTAATGGGGAGGGGGCAGAATGAGCAGTTCTTC.